The 18 T cell receptor beta chains below were found in one sample sequenced in a study of blood T cell repertoires in COVID-19. Profiled with immunoSEQ multiplex PCR; TCRdb holds only in-frame clones, not every one. Of roughly 130,000 clones listed, around 83% are singletons. The sequenced material came from peripheral blood. These TCRs come from a woman in her 50s with acute or convalescent COVID-19.

The CDR3 DNA sequence: TGTGCCAGCAGTACAACAGGGGCACAAGGTCAGCCCCAGCATTTT. Its translation: CASSTTGAQGQPQHF. This chain uses TRBV6-2 or TRBV6-3 with TRBJ1-5, with 7 bases matching TRBD1. The CDR3 contains 15 residues. V lost 5 bases to trimming and J lost 6 bases; unmatched junction nucleotides: 10. Germline V gives CDR1 MNHEY, CDR2 SVGEGT.

This clone occurred a few times. The CDR3 sequence: CASSLQAKAGQPQHF. In DNA form, the CDR3 reads TGTGCCAGCTCACTACAGGCCAAAGCGGGTCAGCCCCAGCATTTT. The chain is built from TRBV18 and TRBJ1-5, with D possibly matching TRBD1 (5 bases). This CDR3 has 15 amino acids. Germline values: CDR1 KGHSH, CDR2 LQKENI. V was trimmed by 4 bases and J by 6 bases, leaving 16 bases between them.

The chain joins TRBV5-5 to TRBJ2-1; D might be TRBD1 (6 bases). The CDR3 length is 15 residues. CDR1 and CDR2 from the germline V gene are SGHKS and YYEKEE (reference sequence). The ends were cut back, 3 bases at V and 3 bases at J, with 13 bases in the middle. The CDR3 sequence is CASSYGQTIYNEQFF. The CDR3 DNA reads as TGTGCCAGCAGCTACGGACAGACTATCTACAATGAGCAGTTCTTC. Supplemented by reference TRBV5-5 and TRBJ2-1, the full variable domain reads DAGVTQSPTHLIKTRGQQVTLRCSPISGHKSVSWYQQVLGQGPQFIFQYYEKEERGRGNFPDRFSARQFPNYSSELNVNALLLGDSALYLCASSYGQTIYNEQFFGPGTRLTVL.

V and J are TRBV6-5 and TRBJ1-2, with 7 positions matching TRBD1. CDR3 length equals 13 residues. The V gene end was trimmed by 6 bases and the J gene end by 8 bases; junction bases not matched to a gene: 9. Germline values: CDR1 MNHEY, CDR2 SVGAGI. The DNA of the CDR3 is TGTGCCAGCAGACAAGACAGGGCGGTCGGCTACACCTTC. Protein sequence: CASRQDRAVGYTF.

CDR3 loop: CASSPPGQGTDTGELFF. The CDR3 DNA reads as TGTGCCAGCAGCCCCCCCGGACAGGGAACGGACACCGGGGAGCTGTTTTTT. V gene TRBV11-2 combines with J gene TRBJ2-2; 8 bases agree with TRBD1. The CDR3 runs 17 residues. Germline CDR1 reads SGHAT; CDR2 reads FQNNGV. V was pared by 5 bases and J by 3 bases, with 11 bases of the junction left unmatched.

The chain links TRBV5-6 to TRBJ1-4; 7 nucleotides agree with TRBD1. From germline, CDR1 is SGHDT and CDR2 YYEEEE. J was trimmed by 7 bases and V by 2 bases; bases with no gene match: 8. This CDR3 is built from 15 residues. The DNA of the CDR3 is TGTGCCAGCAGCTTAGACAGGGAGAGTGCTGAAAAACTGTTTTTT. As protein: CASSLDRESAEKLFF. The variable domain in full, with the rest retrieved from reference TRBV5-6 and TRBJ1-4, is DAGVTQSPTHLIKTRGQQVTLRCSPKSGHDTVSWYQQALGQGPQFIFQYYEEEERQRGNFPDRFSGHQFPNYSSELNVNALLLGDSALYLCASSLDRESAEKLFFGSGTQLSVL.

The chain is built from TRBV19 and TRBJ2-3; TRBD2 matches at 10 bases. The CDR3 sequence is 15 residues long. The germline V gene encodes CDR1 LNHDA and CDR2 SQIVND (reference sequence). Germline trimming cut 5 bases from V and 4 bases from J; bases unmatched to any gene: 6. The CDR3 bases are TGTGCCAGTAGTGTAACAGCGGGGGGGCCAGATACGCAGTATTTT. It specifies CASSVTAGGPDTQYF.

This clone was observed a few times. The rearrangement joins TRBV11-2 to TRBJ2-2, with 7 bases lining up with TRBD1. The ends lost 6 bases at V and 0 bases at J; junction bases unmatched: 4. This CDR3 is built from 15 residues. Looked up from germline, CDR1 is SGHAT and CDR2 is FQNNGV. As DNA, the CDR3 is TGTGCCAGCAGGCCCGGGACAGCGAACACCGGGGAGCTGTTTTTT. As protein: CASRPGTANTGELFF.

The chain couples TRBV11-3 to TRBJ2-1; 7 bases fit TRBD1. This CDR3 has 15 residues. V shed 0 bases and J 8 bases; nucleotides not matched to a gene: 7. Germline V lookup: CDR1 SGHNT, CDR2 YENEEA. The CDR3 nucleotides read TGTGCCAGCAGCTTAGAAGGTCAGGGGGTTGATGAGCAGTTCTTC. Translating it yields CASSLEGQGVDEQFF.

This sequence joins TRBV6-1 and TRBJ2-2, with D maybe TRBD1 (5 bases). The CDR3 loop spans 14 amino acids. Germline V lookup: CDR1 MNHNS, CDR2 SASEGT. V lost 2 bases to trimming and J lost 5 bases, with 9 bases between them. CDR3 amino acids: CASSESRVTGELFF. The CDR3 DNA is TGTGCCAGCAGTGAAAGCAGGGTTACCGGGGAGCTGTTTTTT.

The chain couples TRBV4-1 to TRBJ2-1; D is ambiguous. CDR3 length: 14 residues. CDR1 is MGHRA and CDR2 is YSYEKL in the germline V gene. V dropped 0 bases and J dropped 10 bases, with 13 bases sitting between them. CDR3 region: CASSQETHLGEQFF. CDR3 sequence (DNA): TGCGCCAGCAGCCAAGAGACCCACCTCGGGGAGCAGTTCTTC.

The chain carries TRBV7-2 and TRBJ1-5, with a possible D match to TRBD1 (5 bases). This CDR3 is built from 14 residues. CDR1 and CDR2 from the germline V gene are SGHTA and FQGNSA. V shed 2 bases and J shed 7 bases, with 12 bases lying between them. In DNA form, the CDR3 reads TGTGCCAGCAGCTTAACAGGATCGGAGCAGCCCCAGCATTTT. This translates into CASSLTGSEQPQHF.

The chain joins TRBV2 to TRBJ2-3; a weak D match, TRBD2 (6 bases). This CDR3 is built from 15 residues. The germline CDR1 and CDR2 sequences are SNHLY and FYNNEI. V lost 2 bases, J lost 2 bases, and 11 bases lay in between. Here the CDR3 DNA reads TGTGCCAGCAGTGAACTAGCGAGGCCCACAGATACGCAGTATTTT. Amino acid sequence: CASSELARPTDTQYF.

The chain joins TRBV5-8 to TRBJ1-2; D uncertain. This CDR3 comprises 15 residues. Germline CDR1 and CDR2: SGHTS and YDEGEE. With 0 bases removed from V and 4 bases from J, the gap between germline ends came to 13 bases. CDR3 loop: CASSLDGRQSYGYTF. CDR3 sequence (DNA): TGTGCCAGCAGCTTGGACGGCAGGCAGAGCTATGGCTACACCTTC.

The sample holds many counts of this clone. The chain recombines TRBV3-1 (or the pseudogene TRBV3-2) with TRBJ2-2, with D possibly being TRBD2 (5 bases). Trimming pared 6 bases from V and 4 bases from J, leaving 12 bases between. The CDR3 has 14 amino acids. The germline V gene encodes CDR1 LGHDT and CDR2 YNNKEL (reference sequence). CDR3 DNA: TGTGCCAGCAGTTACGACTACGGCACCGGGGAGCTGTTTTTT. It codes for CASSYDYGTGELFF.

The DNA of the CDR3 is TGTGCCAGCAGTTGGGGGGGGACAGGGCACACAGATACGCAGTATTTT. It encodes CASSWGGTGHTDTQYF. This chain uses TRBV27 with TRBJ2-3; 9 nucleotides agree with TRBD1. With 4 bases clipped from V and 2 bases from J, the junction kept 7 bases outside the gene matches. CDR3 length equals 16 residues. Per germline, CDR1 MNHEY and CDR2 SMNVEV (reference sequence).

The V gene is TRBV27, the J gene TRBJ2-3; D gene ambiguous. The V gene lost 2 bases and the J gene lost 2 bases, with 11 bases spanning the gap. This CDR3 has 15 amino acids. Germline V gene sequence: CDR1 MNHEY, CDR2 SMNVEV (reference sequence). CDR3 loop: CASSLQARVTDTQYF. The CDR3 nucleotides read TGTGCCAGCAGTTTACAGGCTCGAGTCACAGATACGCAGTATTTT.

V usage is TRBV11-2 and J usage is TRBJ1-5; the D gene is possibly TRBD1 (5 bases). Germline V gene lookup returns CDR1 SGHAT and CDR2 FQNNGV. This CDR3 is built from 14 residues. With 1 base removed from V and 3 bases from J, the gap between germline ends came to 7 bases. The CDR3 nucleotides are TGTGCCAGCAGCTTAGGACAGTTCAATCAGCCCCAGCATTTT. This gives the protein CASSLGQFNQPQHF.